This T cell receptor beta chain was recorded in a study of early T cells in non-severe SARS-CoV-2 infection. TCRdb independently ran MiXCR on the 5' RACE reads; one entry per CDR3 protein. The sample holds approximately 23,000 distinct CDR3 sequences, approximately 4.4% seen once. V lost 6 bases to trimming and J lost 5 bases, with 20 bases between them. The CDR3 contains 15 residues. Germline V lookup: CDR1 LGHNA, CDR2 YNFKEQ. Sequenced: whole blood. This TCR was recovered from an adult who was a healthcare worker with PCR-confirmed SARS-CoV-2 infection or an uninfected control (not recorded which). This sequence joins TRBV4-2 and TRBJ2-7; D may correspond to TRBD1 or TRBD2 (5 bases each). The CDR3 loop reads CASRSRASPWDEQYF. The CDR3 coding sequence is TGTGCCAGCAGAAGCAGGGCTAGCCCCTGGGACGAGCAGTACTTC.